The rows below give T cell receptor beta chains drawn from one sample of a study of regulatory T cells in long-lasting Graves disease. Each CDR3 protein gets one entry after TCRdb re-called the multiplex PCR reads with MiXCR. The sample has hundreds of thousands of distinct CDR3 sequences, roughly 16% seen once. This sample also appeared in a second study, on T cells in Graves' hyperthyroidism and ophthalmopathy.

Specimen: peripheral blood mononuclear cells (PBMCs), collected at new diagnosis, from a patient treated with antithyroid drugs. These receptor sequences come from a woman in her 30s with Graves disease. CDR3s include the opening cysteine and the closing phenylalanine or tryptophan. A D gene is named only where the DNA matches it firmly. Clone size appears in some rows only: once, few, many, or a class for an expanded clone.

TGTGCCAGCAGAATACTAGCAGGGGGCGTTTATAGCAATCAGCCCCAGCATTTT CASRILAGGVYSNQPQHF TRBV28 many TRBJ1-5 TRBD1
TGTGCCAGCAGCCAAGGATCAGGAAACACCATATATTTT CASSQGSGNTIYF TRBV3-1 many TRBJ1-3 .
TGTGCCAGCAGCTCGGGACAGGACAGGTCGTCCGCCGGGGAGCTGTTTTTT CASSSGQDRSSAGELFF TRBV5-4 . TRBJ2-2 TRBD1
TGCGCCAGCACCGCCTTGGGGGGCTCCTACAATGAGCAGTTCTTC CASTALGGSYNEQFF TRBV5-1 many TRBJ2-1 .
TGTGCCAGCAGCTTGGGGGACCTAGAACTGGGAGCTTTCTTT CASSLGDLELGAFF TRBV7-9 few TRBJ1-1 .
TGTGCCAGCAGTGACACCGGGACTGGGGCAAATGAGCAGTTCTTC CASSDTGTGANEQFF TRBV28 many TRBJ2-1 .
TGTGCCAGCAGCCGTGGACAGCACTCTGGAAACACCATATATTTT CASSRGQHSGNTIYF TRBV27 few TRBJ1-3 .
TGTGCCACCAGTGATCATAGCGCCGGGGAGCTGTTTTTT CATSDHSAGELFF TRBV24-1 . TRBJ2-2 .
TGCAGCGTTCTCAAACTAGATACGCAGTATTTT CSVLKLDTQYF TRBV29-1 . TRBJ2-3 .
TGTGCCAGCAGGCGGGAGTGGGGCACCGGGGAGCTGTTTTTT CASRREWGTGELFF TRBV27 . TRBJ2-2 TRBD2
TGTGCCACCAGTGATTCAGGGATAGCCAAAAACATTCAGTACTTC CATSDSGIAKNIQYF TRBV24-1 . TRBJ2-4 .
TGCGCCAGCAGCTCGGCAGTGTCAGATACGCAGTATTTT CASSSAVSDTQYF TRBV5-1 many TRBJ2-3 .
TGTGCCAGCAGCTTACGGGGGTATCGAGAGACCCAGTACTTC CASSLRGYRETQYF TRBV11-2 many TRBJ2-5 .
TGTGCCAGCACCTTCGGGACTAGCGGAACCAGCGAGCAGTACTTC CASTFGTSGTSEQYF TRBV12-3/TRBV12-4 medium-sized TRBJ2-7 TRBD2
TGTGCCAGCACCCTTCGTGGGGAGCGCAGGGCTAGCGGGGCCTTCGAAGATACGCAGTATTTT CASTLRGERRASGAFEDTQYF TRBV7-8 . TRBJ2-3 TRBD2
TGTGCCAGCTCACTTACCGAGCCAGGGTTGAACACTGAAGCTTTCTTT CASSLTEPGLNTEAFF TRBV18 . TRBJ1-1 .
TGTGCCAGCAGCCTCCCGGGCGCCTGGGTGGATGGCTACACCTTC CASSLPGAWVDGYTF TRBV12-3/TRBV12-4 . TRBJ1-2 .
TGTGCCAGCAGTGACCTGGCGGACAATGAAAAACTGTTTTTT CASSDLADNEKLFF TRBV2 many TRBJ1-4 .
TGTGCCAGCTGGGGCACTGAAGCTTTCTTT CASWGTEAFF TRBV7-9 . TRBJ1-1 .
TGTGCCAGCGCATACACCGGGGGGCTTCTCGAGCAGTACTTC CASAYTGGLLEQYF TRBV12-3/TRBV12-4 many TRBJ2-7 .
TGTGCCAGCAGCATGCAGGCCGGGAGGTTTCCAGATACGCAGTATTTT CASSMQAGRFPDTQYF TRBV7-8 many TRBJ2-3 TRBD2
TGCAGTGCTACGTATCCCTACGCGAACACCGGGGAGCTGTTTTTT CSATYPYANTGELFF TRBV20-1 once TRBJ2-2 .
TGCAGTGCTACTCGTCCGGTTGGAGGCTCATACGAGCAGTACTTC CSATRPVGGSYEQYF TRBV20-1 . TRBJ2-7 .
TGCAGTGCTAGAGTTCTCGACAGGCGCACAGATACGCAGTATTTT CSARVLDRRTDTQYF TRBV20-1 . TRBJ2-3 .
TGTGCCAGCAGTTTCAGGGGGTTGAACACTGAAGCTTTCTTT CASSFRGLNTEAFF TRBV27 many TRBJ1-1 TRBD1
TGTGCCAGCAGAAAATTCGAGGGTAATTCACCCCTCCACTTT CASRKFEGNSPLHF TRBV27 . TRBJ1-6 .
TGTGCCAGCAGCTTAGAGGGGGCGGGAGGTAGGGAGACCCAGTACTTC CASSLEGAGGRETQYF TRBV7-2 many TRBJ2-5 .
TGTGCCTGGAATCCAGGACAGGGGTCTCATACGCAGTATTTT CAWNPGQGSHTQYF TRBV30 few TRBJ2-3 TRBD1
TGTGCCAGCACATTAGGGGGGAACAGGGAGACCCAGTACTTC CASTLGGNRETQYF TRBV28 many TRBJ2-5 .
TGTGCCAGCAGCCAAGATCCCCGTGGGGATGAGCAGTTCTTC CASSQDPRGDEQFF TRBV14 few TRBJ2-1 .
TGTGCCAGCAAGAAAACGGGGGGCAATGAGCAGTTCTTC CASKKTGGNEQFF TRBV12-3/TRBV12-4 . TRBJ2-1 TRBD2
TGTGCCTGGAGTGTACGGAGGTCTGGCGGGAGGGAAGAGACCCAGTACTTC CAWSVRRSGGREETQYF TRBV30 few TRBJ2-5 TRBD2
TGTGCCAGCAGTTTGCAGCGACCTAACACCGGGGAGCTGTTTTTT CASSLQRPNTGELFF TRBV27 many TRBJ2-2 .
TGTGCCAGCAGCCAAGGGACAGGGGGTCAGCCCCAGCATTTT CASSQGTGGQPQHF TRBV3-1 many TRBJ1-5 TRBD1
TGTGCCAGTAGTATCCCCGGGACCGCCGGGCTGGGGAGGTTCTTC CASSIPGTAGLGRFF TRBV19 . TRBJ2-1 .
TGTGCCAGCAGTTTTGTGGGGGGCCGGCAGCCCCAGCATTTT CASSFVGGRQPQHF TRBV28 many TRBJ1-5 .
TGTGCCAGCAGCAAAACCGGGACCCGTCCGGCGGAGACCCAGTACTTC CASSKTGTRPAETQYF TRBV7-2 few TRBJ2-5 .
TGTGCCAGCAACCCCATGACGGAATCCTACGAGCAGTACTTC CASNPMTESYEQYF TRBV11-3 few TRBJ2-7 .
TGTGCCAGCAGTGAATCAGAATCGGGACGACGCACAGATACGCAGTATTTT CASSESESGRRTDTQYF TRBV25-1 . TRBJ2-3 .
TGTGCCAGCAGTGAAGCCCTTCGGCCCCAGCATTTT CASSEALRPQHF TRBV2 many TRBJ1-5 .
TGTGCCAGCTCACCACTCCAGTCCACAGATACGCAGTATTTT CASSPLQSTDTQYF TRBV18 few TRBJ2-3 .
TGCGCCAGCAGCTTGGCCCCGGAACCCTTCATAGCGGGGGGCTACACCTTC CASSLAPEPFIAGGYTF TRBV5-1 . TRBJ1-2 .
TGTGCCACCGGGGGGACTAGCAATTACAATGAGCAGTTCTTC CATGGTSNYNEQFF TRBV6-1 many TRBJ2-1 TRBD2
TGTGCCAGCAGTTTCAGCGGGAGTATCCAGCAGTACTTC CASSFSGSIQQYF TRBV28 many TRBJ2-7 TRBD2
TGCAGTGCCACTAAGGGTAGCTCCTACAATGAGCAGTTCTTC CSATKGSSYNEQFF TRBV20-1 many TRBJ2-1 .
TGTGCCAGCACCTCCGATACCTCTGGGGCCAACGTCCTGACTTTC CASTSDTSGANVLTF TRBV6-2/TRBV6-3 . TRBJ2-6 .
TGTGCCAGCAGCTGGGGACAGGGTATCCAAGAGACCCAGTACTTC CASSWGQGIQETQYF TRBV7-9 . TRBJ2-5 TRBD1
TGCAGTGCTAGAGGACTGTACAATGAGCAGTTCTTC CSARGLYNEQFF TRBV20-1 many TRBJ2-1 .
TGTGCCAGCAGTTTTTCAGGGGGCGGAGAGCCCCAGCATTTT CASSFSGGGEPQHF TRBV12-3/TRBV12-4 many TRBJ1-5 TRBD1